These 5 T cell receptor beta chains came from one sample sequenced in a study of T cell responses to AZD1222 COVID-19 vaccine. TCRdb's copy holds only in-frame clones and misses some; the assay was immunoSEQ multiplex PCR. The data contain more than 140,000 clones, approximately 93% of them seen just once; the ten biggest clones take up around 0.85%. The source material was peripheral blood, sampled on day 0 of MenACWY control vaccination. The receptors were sampled from an adult in good health.

This clone was detected a few times. The rearrangement joins TRBV5-5 to TRBJ2-7; no definite D call. This CDR3 contains 14 residues. The V gene lost 5 bases and the J gene lost 7 bases, with 19 bases spanning the gap. Per germline, CDR1 SGHKS and CDR2 YYEKEE (reference sequence). CDR3 in DNA: TGTGCCAGCAGTCAAGACCAGGCAAGGTTGGAGCAGTACTTC. It is translated as CASSQDQARLEQYF.

The J gene is TRBJ2-1, the V gene TRBV5-4, with D unresolved. Looked up from germline, CDR1 is SGHNT and CDR2 is YYREEE (reference sequence). The CDR3 runs to 16 residues. Trimming cost V 4 bases and J 0 bases, with 14 bases left between them. The CDR3 is CASSPRTANSYNEQFF. CDR3 nucleotides: TGTGCCAGCAGCCCAAGGACGGCCAACTCCTACAATGAGCAGTTCTTC.

This clone was observed a single time. V and J are TRBV2 and TRBJ1-1; 7 nucleotides line up with TRBD1. Germline V gives CDR1 SNHLY, CDR2 FYNNEI. The V gene end was trimmed by 2 bases and the J gene end by 5 bases; junction bases not matched to a gene: 5. The CDR3 sequence is 14 residues long. CDR3 DNA: TGTGCCAGCAGTGAAATGAGGGGGCAAACTGAAGCTTTCTTT. Translating it yields CASSEMRGQTEAFF.

The V gene is TRBV5-1, the J gene TRBJ2-1, with TRBD2 matching 7 bases. Germline assignment: CDR1 SGHRS and CDR2 YFSETQ. This CDR3 contains 17 residues. V dropped 6 bases and J dropped 0; count of bases not matched to a gene: 12. CDR3 DNA sequence: TGCGCCAGCACTTTCCACGGGGGGACCTCCTCCTACAATGAGCAGTTCTTC. Its protein product is CASTFHGGTSSYNEQFF.

The chain joins TRBV5-4 to TRBJ1-3; 8 bases are a match to TRBD1. This CDR3 comprises 16 residues. The ends lost 0 bases at V and 1 base at J; junction bases unmatched: 3. Germline V gene sequence: CDR1 SGHNT, CDR2 YYREEE (reference sequence). The CDR3 reads CASSLAGTGSGNTIYF. The CDR3 DNA reads TGTGCCAGCAGCTTGGCTGGGACAGGTTCTGGAAACACCATATATTTT. The full variable domain, its missing parts supplied by reference TRBV5-4 and TRBJ1-3, is ETGVTQSPTHLIKTRGQQVTLRCSSQSGHNTVSWYQQALGQGPQFIFQYYREEENGRGNFPPRFSGLQFPNYSSELNVNALELDDSALYLCASSLAGTGSGNTIYFGEGSWLTVV.